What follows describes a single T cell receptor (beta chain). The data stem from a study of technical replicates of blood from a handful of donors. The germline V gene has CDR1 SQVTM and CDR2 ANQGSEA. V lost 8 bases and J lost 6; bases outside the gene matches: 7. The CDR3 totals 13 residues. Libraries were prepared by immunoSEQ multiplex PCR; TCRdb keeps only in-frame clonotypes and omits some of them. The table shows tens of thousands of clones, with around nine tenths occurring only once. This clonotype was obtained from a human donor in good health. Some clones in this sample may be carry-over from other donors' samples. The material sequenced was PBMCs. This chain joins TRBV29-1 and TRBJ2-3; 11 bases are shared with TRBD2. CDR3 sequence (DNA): TGCAGCCCCTTAGCGGGAGGGCGGGATACGCAGTATTTT. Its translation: CSPLAGGRDTQYF.